These 26 T cell receptor beta chains were all obtained from the same sample, sequenced in a study of blood T cells in healthy people across ages. PCR was performed a second time for about 6 to 12 cycles using a sample-barcoded 5' primer and a J-beta primer mix. One entry per CDR3 protein, called by TCRdb with MiXCR from the 5' RACE reads. The table includes about 830,000 distinct CDR3 sequences, roughly 60% detected once. Sequenced: blood. The receptors originated from a man aged 25-45 years in good health.

This clonotype was detected only once. V gene TRBV4-3 combines with J gene TRBJ2-7; D possibly corresponds to TRBD2 (7 bases). V lost 0 bases, J lost 3 bases, and 15 bases lay in between. Germline assignment: CDR1 LGHNA and CDR2 YSLEER. The length of the CDR3 is 16 residues. The CDR3 nucleotides are TGCGCCAGCAGCCAAGATCTGGGGGGGGCCCACTACGAGCAGTACTTC. This gives the protein CASSQDLGGAHYEQYF.

The chain links TRBV27 to TRBJ2-5, with D perhaps TRBD2 (7 bases). Trimming pared 6 bases from V and 11 bases from J, leaving 25 bases between. Germline lookup yields CDR1 MNHEY and CDR2 SMNVEV (reference sequence). The CDR3 has 15 amino acids. The CDR3 here is CASSPWGGGNNEQYF. The CDR3 coding sequence is TGTGCCAGCAGCCCCTGGGGGGGGGGCAACAATGAGCAGTACTTC.

This rearrangement joins TRBV10-3 to TRBJ2-2, with no clear D. The CDR3 consists of 11 residues. Trimming removed 8 bases from V and 2 bases from J, with 3 bases in between. In germline, CDR1 is ENHRY, CDR2 SYGVKD. The CDR3 protein is CAIRNTGELFF. The CDR3 DNA reads TGTGCCATCCGAAACACCGGGGAGCTGTTTTTT.

This rearrangement joins TRBV7-2 to TRBJ2-7; the match to TRBD1 covers 8 bases. CDR3 length: 14 residues. Trimming at V came to 2 bases and at J to 7 bases, leaving 7 bases not matched to a gene. Germline values: CDR1 SGHTA, CDR2 FQGNSA. Written as DNA, the CDR3 is TGTGCCAGCAGCTTAAGGACAGGGAAGCGGGAGCAGTACTTC. Protein product: CASSLRTGKREQYF.

The gene calls are TRBV9 and TRBJ2-6, with no clear D. Germline V gene sequence: CDR1 SGDLS, CDR2 YYNGEE. The V and J ends lost 3 bases and 2 bases respectively, with 9 bases between them. CDR3 size: 15 residues. The CDR3 reads CASSELPAGANVLTF. The CDR3 region has the DNA TGTGCCAGCAGCGAGCTCCCGGCTGGGGCCAACGTCCTGACTTTC.

The V gene is TRBV27, the J gene TRBJ1-1, with a possible D match to TRBD1 (6 bases). Per germline, CDR1 MNHEY and CDR2 SMNVEV (reference sequence). This CDR3 is built from 15 residues. Trimming removed 5 bases at V and 3 bases at J, with 16 bases between. CDR3 in amino acids: CASSQLWGAHTEAFF. CDR3 in DNA: TGTGCCAGCAGTCAATTATGGGGGGCTCACACTGAAGCTTTCTTT.

CDR3 sequence (DNA): TGTGCCAGCAGTTTTGAAGGGAGGAGGAGCGAGCAGTACTTC. Its protein is CASSFEGRRSEQYF. The gene calls are TRBV27 and TRBJ2-5; tentative D call: TRBD2 (6 bases). The J call is doubtful: the DNA matches TRBJ2-7 better. From germline, CDR1 is MNHEY and CDR2 SMNVEV (reference sequence). This CDR3 spans 14 amino acids.

V is TRBV6-5 and J is TRBJ2-7, with D maybe TRBD2 (7 bases). V lost 8 bases, J lost 3 bases, and 17 bases lay in between. CDR3 length: 14 amino acids. The germline CDR1 and CDR2 sequences are MNHEY and SVGAGI. The chain's CDR3 is CASGGGGRGYEQYF. CDR3 DNA sequence: TGTGCCAGCGGGGGAGGGGGTCGTGGCTACGAGCAGTACTTC.

V gene TRBV21-1 combines with J gene TRBJ2-5; the table's D call, TRBD1, has no DNA check behind it. TRBV21-1 is labeled a pseudogene. There are 16 residues in the CDR3. DNA of the CDR3: TGTGCCAGCAGCTGGGGAGCGGGGCCCGACAGGGAGACCCAGTACTTC. Translated, it gives CASSWGAGPDRETQYF.

This clonotype occurred once. This chain uses TRBV9 with TRBJ1-5, with D hard to call. CDR3 length equals 16 residues. V was pared by 0 bases and J by 1 base, with 11 bases between. Germline V gene data show CDR1 as SGDLS and CDR2 as YYNGEE. The CDR3 loop reads CASSVGGFGSNQPQHF. The CDR3 DNA follows: TGTGCCAGCAGCGTAGGTGGCTTCGGGAGCAATCAGCCCCAGCATTTT. Full variable domain (remainder filled in from reference TRBV9 and TRBJ1-5): DSGVTQTPKHLITATGQRVTLRCSPRSGDLSVYWYQQSLDQGLQFLIQYYNGEERAKGNILERFSAQQFPDLHSELNLSSLELGDSALYFCASSVGGFGSNQPQHFGDGTRLSIL.

The V and J genes are TRBV10-3 and TRBJ2-7, with TRBD1 matching 7 bases. CDR1 is ENHRY and CDR2 is SYGVKD in the germline V gene. The CDR3 is 12 residues long. Unmatched junction bases numbered 3, after V lost 6 bases and J lost 4 bases. The CDR3 protein is CAIRGTEYEQYF. The CDR3 bases are TGTGCCATCAGGGGGACAGAGTACGAGCAGTACTTC.

In nucleotides, the CDR3 is TGTGCCAGCAGGCCGGGACAGGGGACCCGGATCTATGGCTACACCTTC. Translating it yields CASRPGQGTRIYGYTF. The genes are TRBV6-5 and TRBJ1-2; 10 nucleotides line up with TRBD1. This CDR3 has 16 amino acids. The germline CDR1 and CDR2 sequences are MNHEY and SVGAGI. V lost 6 bases, J lost 4 bases, and 11 bases stayed unmatched.

This chain joins TRBV7-2 and TRBJ2-1, with 8 nucleotides matching TRBD1. Germline loops: CDR1 SGHTA, CDR2 FQGNSA. With V trimmed by 5 bases and J by 5 bases, 8 bases remained unmatched. The CDR3 covers 15 residues. CDR3 bases: TGTGCCAGCAGCCCCGGACAGGGCGCCCACAATGAGCAGTTCTTC. It translates to CASSPGQGAHNEQFF.

This clonotype was detected a few times. The chain recombines TRBV2 with TRBJ1-5; no clear D. The CDR3 contains 13 residues. Germline lookup yields CDR1 SNHLY and CDR2 FYNNEI. The CDR3 bases are TGTGCTTCCGCCCTAAGTAGCAATCAGCCCCAGCATTTT. Amino acids: CASALSSNQPQHF.

This sequence joins TRBV4-3 and TRBJ2-3, with D possibly TRBD1 on 7 matching bases. CDR3 length: 16 amino acids. Per the germline V gene, CDR1 is LGHNA and CDR2 is YSLEER. The germline V and J ends were trimmed by 4 bases and 2 bases, with 16 bases remaining between them. CDR3 coding DNA: TGCGCCAGCAGCCCAATTCAGGGGGGCGTCACAGATACGCAGTATTTT. Its translation is CASSPIQGGVTDTQYF.

The genes are TRBV20-1 and TRBJ1-2, with 8 bases matching TRBD1. Germline CDR1 reads DFQATT; CDR2 reads SNEGSKA (reference sequence). Germline trimming cut 6 bases from V and 6 bases from J; bases unmatched to any gene: 12. This CDR3 region has 14 residues. This CDR3 reads CSAPSPAGGHGYTF. CDR3 DNA sequence: TGCAGTGCCCCTTCCCCCGCAGGGGGCCATGGCTACACCTTC.

The rearrangement uses TRBV20-1 and TRBJ2-7; TRBD1 matches 9 bases. This CDR3 is 14 amino acids long. Germline V lookup: CDR1 DFQATT, CDR2 SNEGSKA (reference sequence). V lost 3 bases and J lost 6; bases outside the gene matches: 9. The CDR3 nucleotides are TGCAGTGCTAGTGAGGTGACAGGGGGGTCCGAGCAGTACTTC. Protein: CSASEVTGGSEQYF.

This clonotype was seen only once. An end of the junction does not agree with germline; a read error may underlie this. The rearrangement joins TRBV20-1 to TRBJ2-7, with D possibly TRBD1 on 6 matching bases. The J call may be wrong; the DNA end is better matched by TRBJ2-5. The CDR3 has 12 residues. Germline assignment: CDR1 DFQATT and CDR2 SNEGSKA (reference sequence). DNA for the CDR3: TGCCGTGCTACAGGGCGGTGGGAGACCCAGTACTTC. Translation: CRATGRWETQYF.

This clonotype occurred once. The chain uses TRBV30 and TRBJ1-6; no reliable D call. Germline loops: CDR1 GTSNPN, CDR2 SVGIG (reference sequence). Trimming cost V 3 bases and J 7 bases, with 13 bases left between them. CDR3 length: 14 residues. The CDR3 DNA follows: TGTGCCTGGAGAGAAGAACCGTCCAATTCACCCCTCCACTTT. This encodes CAWREEPSNSPLHF.

This clonotype was observed a handful of times. This chain uses TRBV29-1 with TRBJ2-1; 8 nucleotides agree with TRBD1. The germline V gene encodes CDR1 SQVTM and CDR2 ANQGSEA. Trimming cost V 7 bases and J 8 bases; bases outside gene matches: 7. CDR3 size: 12 residues. In nucleotides, the CDR3 is TGCAGCGGTGGACAGGGTGTTTATGAGCAGTTCTTC. It specifies CSGGQGVYEQFF.

The CDR3 loop is CATSDAGDGETQYF. As DNA, the CDR3 is TGTGCCACCAGTGACGCAGGGGACGGAGAGACCCAGTACTTC. V is TRBV24-1 and J is TRBJ2-5; the D gene is possibly TRBD1 (6 bases). V shed 4 bases and J shed 4 bases, with 12 bases lying between them. The germline V gene has CDR1 KGHDR and CDR2 SFDVKD. CDR3 length: 14 residues.

J is TRBJ2-7 and V is TRBV20-1; D is perhaps TRBD1 or TRBD2 (5 bases each). Germline CDR1 and CDR2: DFQATT and SNEGSKA (reference sequence). The CDR3 is made up of 13 amino acids. The V end lost 5 bases, the J end lost 2 bases, and 13 bases lay between the germline ends. The CDR3 sequence: CSAGGGRPYEQYF. The CDR3 nucleotides are TGCAGTGCTGGGGGTGGGCGCCCCTACGAGCAGTACTTC.

The rearrangement links TRBV14 to TRBJ2-1; 9 nucleotides agree with TRBD2. Germline-derived CDR1 and CDR2 are SGHDN and FVKESK. J lost 8 bases, V lost 5 bases, and 16 bases had no gene match. The CDR3 consists of 17 residues. The CDR3 DNA sequence: TGTGCCAGCAGCGGACTGCCGCGGGGGGGCCCATCCGATGAGCAGTTCTTC. Protein: CASSGLPRGGPSDEQFF.

Here the CDR3 reads CASSPYTGRNTDTQYF. CDR3 DNA: TGTGCCAGCAGCCCATACACGGGCCGAAATACGGATACGCAGTATTTT. The V gene is TRBV14, the J gene TRBJ2-3; no definite D call. The CDR3 sequence is 16 residues long. Germline V gene data show CDR1 as SGHDN and CDR2 as FVKESK. The germline V and J ends were trimmed by 4 bases and 6 bases, with 20 bases remaining between them.

This chain uses TRBV20-1 with TRBJ1-5; TRBD1 is a possible D gene (6 bases). Looked up from germline, CDR1 is DFQATT and CDR2 is SNEGSKA (reference sequence). The V end lost 5 bases, the J end lost 4 bases, and 15 bases lay between the germline ends. This CDR3 has 14 residues. CDR3 coding DNA: TGCAGTGCTCTCCCGGGACACATTAATCAGCCCCAGCATTTT. Its protein product is CSALPGHINQPQHF.

The genes are TRBV5-1 and TRBJ2-7; possible D gene TRBD1, 6 bases. The CDR3 consists of 14 residues. Trimming stripped 0 bases from V and 9 bases from J, with 16 bases between. In germline, CDR1 is SGHRS, CDR2 YFSETQ. Written as DNA, the CDR3 is TGCGCCAGCAGCTTGGGACAGGATTCTTCTGGGCAGTACTTC. Amino acid sequence: CASSLGQDSSGQYF. The whole variable domain, remainder taken from reference TRBV5-1 and TRBJ2-7, is KAGVTQTPRYLIKTRGQQVTLSCSPISGHRSVSWYQQTPGQGLQFLFEYFSETQRNKGNFPGRFSGRQFSNSRSEMNVSTLELGDSALYLCASSLGQDSSGQYFGPGTRLTVT.